The 5 T cell receptor beta chains below come from one sample, sequenced in a study of blood T cells in healthy people across ages. A second PCR, run for roughly 7 to 12 cycles, used a sample-barcoded 5' primer plus a J-beta primer mix. Each CDR3 protein gets one entry after TCRdb re-called the 5' RACE reads with MiXCR. The sample yields 750,000 to 950,000 distinct CDR3 sequences, 25% to 30% seen once. The sample was also reused in another study, on T cells of mothers and their children.

The sample comprised blood. The origin of the receptors is a boy aged 10-17 years in good health.

CDR3 sequence (DNA): TGTGCCAGCAGCTTGGACAGGGGGCTAATCTCCTACAATGAGCAGTTCTTC. This sequence encodes CASSLDRGLISYNEQFF. The chain combines TRBV11-3 with TRBJ2-1; 11 bases agree with TRBD1. CDR1 and CDR2 (germline): SGHNT, YENEEA. There are 17 residues in the CDR3. V shed 3 bases, J shed 0 bases, and the junction held 4 bases outside the gene matches.

This clonotype was seen ten or more times. This chain uses TRBV5-1 with TRBJ2-5; D is possibly TRBD1 (6 bases). The CDR3 consists of 15 residues. Germline values: CDR1 SGHRS, CDR2 YFSETQ. Trimming pared 4 bases from V and 2 bases from J, leaving 15 bases between. CDR3: CASSALGGLQETQYF. CDR3 coding DNA: TGCGCCAGCAGCGCCCTAGGGGGATTACAAGAGACCCAGTACTTC.

This clonotype came up many times. The junction differs from germline at one of its ends, possibly a read error. The chain uses TRBV2 and TRBJ2-3, with D perhaps TRBD2 (6 bases). Germline V gene data show CDR1 as SNHLY and CDR2 as FYNNEI. The CDR3 consists of 13 residues. The CDR3 protein is CASSGQGTDTQYF. The CDR3 bases are TGCGCCAGCAGCGGGCAAGGCACAGATACGCAGTATTTT.

V gene TRBV30 combines with J gene TRBJ2-7, with D possibly being TRBD1 (5 bases). In germline, CDR1 is GTSNPN, CDR2 SVGIG (reference sequence). This CDR3 spans 15 amino acids. V was pared by 0 bases and J by 2 bases, with 14 bases between. CDR3 sequence: CAWSVHKGIAYEQYF. CDR3 DNA: TGTGCCTGGAGTGTACATAAGGGGATAGCCTACGAGCAGTACTTC. The full variable domain, rest sourced from reference TRBV30 and TRBJ2-7, is SQTIHQWPATLVQPVGSPLSLECTVEGTSNPNLYWYRQAAGRGLQLLFYSVGIGQISSEVPQNLSASRPQDRQFILSSKKLLLSDSGFYLCAWSVHKGIAYEQYFGPGTRLTVT.

A few counts support this clonotype. This sequence joins TRBV12-3 or TRBV12-4 and TRBJ1-1; weak D call: TRBD1 (5 bases). Trimming stripped 5 bases from V and 4 bases from J, with 17 bases between. CDR3 length: 15 amino acids. Written as DNA, the CDR3 is TGTGCCAGCAGTCTTAGGGTAGAGGGGACCACTGAAGCTTTCTTT. Translating it yields CASSLRVEGTTEAFF.